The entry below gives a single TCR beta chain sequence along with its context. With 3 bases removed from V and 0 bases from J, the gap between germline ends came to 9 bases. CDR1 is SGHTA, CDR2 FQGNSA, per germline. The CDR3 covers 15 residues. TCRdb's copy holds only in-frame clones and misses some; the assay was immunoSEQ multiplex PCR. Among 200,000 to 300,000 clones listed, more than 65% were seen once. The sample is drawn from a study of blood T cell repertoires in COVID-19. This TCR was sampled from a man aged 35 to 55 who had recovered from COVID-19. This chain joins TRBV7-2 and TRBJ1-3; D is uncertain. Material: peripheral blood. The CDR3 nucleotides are TGTGCCAGCAGCTTGACCGCTAGCTCTGGAAACACCATATATTTT. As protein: CASSLTASSGNTIYF.